This passage covers 24 T cell receptor beta chains from one sample sequenced in a study of post-analysis software for immune sequencing data (dated by TCRdb to 2015 to 2017). General findings and caveats noted by the study authors: Four or five TRBV segments, including TRBV5-6, TRBV5-1 and TRBV20-1, were significantly more frequent in patients than controls.

The library was made by PCR. The instrument given in TCRdb is Illumina HiSeq 2500. To reduce PCR and sequencing biases, unique molecular identifiers were built into the TCR beta cDNA libraries. Starting from the raw public reads, TCRdb applied fastp trimming at Q25, assembled clones with MiXCR and retained in-frame beta chains. Rows with one shared CDR3 protein collapse into an entry with the most common genes and DNA. For this sample there are a few hundred thousand distinct CDR3 sequences; around 33% appear just once. 13% of the sample rests with the top ten. No antigen has been assigned to these receptors. Sequenced sample: blood. The receptor set was obtained from a girl aged 5 to 17 with multiple sclerosis.

J is TRBJ2-5 and V is TRBV20-1; a possible D gene is TRBD2 (6 bases). The CDR3 is made up of 13 amino acids. Germline values: CDR1 DFQATT, CDR2 SNEGSKA (reference sequence). Trimming left V 6 bases short and J 3 bases short, with 14 bases between. This chain's CDR3 is CSARRDSKETQYF. The DNA for the CDR3 is TGCAGTGCCAGACGGGACTCCAAAGAGACCCAGTACTTC.

The chain is built from TRBV6-2 or TRBV6-3 and TRBJ2-1; D remains ambiguous. The CDR3 is made up of 17 amino acids. The V end was cut by 2 bases, the J end by 1 base, with 15 bases between. The germline CDR1 and CDR2 sequences are MNHEY and SVGEGT. The CDR3 loop reads CASSYQSAALSYNEQFF. In nucleotides, the CDR3 is TGTGCCAGCAGTTACCAATCGGCAGCCTTATCCTACAATGAGCAGTTCTTC.

This clonotype has ten or more counts. This chain connects TRBV7-2 to TRBJ1-2; tentatively, D is TRBD1 (6 bases). Germline V CDR1 and CDR2: SGHTA, FQGNSA. The CDR3 is made up of 15 amino acids. V was trimmed by 2 bases and J by 5 bases, leaving 15 bases between them. The CDR3 spells CASSLSTGGRYGYTF. The CDR3 DNA reads TGTGCCAGCAGCTTATCGACAGGCGGTCGGTATGGCTACACCTTC.

This chain joins TRBV4-1 and TRBJ1-4; no clear D. This CDR3 region has 12 residues. Trimming pared 4 bases from V and 2 bases from J, leaving 2 bases between. The germline gives CDR1 MGHRA, CDR2 YSYEKL. As DNA, the CDR3 is TGCGCCAGCAGCCCCACTAATGAAAAACTGTTTTTT. This sequence encodes CASSPTNEKLFF.

Here the CDR3 DNA reads TGTGCCAGTGGGCTAGCCCCCCCAGGAGTTCAGTACTTC. Translation gives CASGLAPPGVQYF. This rearrangement joins TRBV19 to TRBJ2-4; TRBD2 is a possible D gene (5 bases). CDR1 is LNHDA, CDR2 SQIVND, per germline (reference sequence). The CDR3 extends over 13 amino acids. With 8 bases removed from V and 11 bases from J, the gap between germline ends came to 19 bases.

V usage is TRBV11-2 and J usage is TRBJ2-1; D gene ambiguous. The CDR3 is 13 amino acids. The germline CDR1 and CDR2 sequences are SGHAT and FQNNGV. V gave up 2 bases and J gave up 7 bases, with 9 bases separating them. The CDR3 DNA is TGTGCCAGCAGCTTAAATCGCCGGAATGAGCAGTTCTTC. Translating gives CASSLNRRNEQFF.

The rearrangement uses TRBV10-1 and TRBJ2-3, with D uncertain. The CDR3 covers 16 residues. The ends were cut back, 3 bases at V and 1 base at J, with 14 bases in the middle. The germline gives CDR1 WNHNN, CDR2 SYGVQD (reference sequence). The chain's CDR3 is CASSEWPQGGTDTQYF. CDR3 nucleotides: TGCGCCAGCAGTGAATGGCCTCAAGGAGGCACAGATACGCAGTATTTT.

This clonotype was detected only a few times. The V and J genes are TRBV20-1 and TRBJ2-5; 9 nucleotides agree with TRBD1. CDR3 size: 15 residues. J lost 2 bases, V lost 0 bases, and 4 bases had no gene match. Germline values: CDR1 DFQATT, CDR2 SNEGSKA (reference sequence). The CDR3 DNA follows: TGCAGTGCTAGAGAGGGACAGGGCTCTCAAGAGACCCAGTACTTC. Amino acid sequence: CSAREGQGSQETQYF.

This clonotype was observed a few times. The rearrangement uses TRBV5-1 and TRBJ2-3; D might be TRBD2 (5 bases). Germline V lookup: CDR1 SGHRS, CDR2 YFSETQ. The CDR3 runs to 13 residues. Trimming left V 0 bases short and J 6 bases short, with 8 bases between. CDR3 in amino acids: CASSLERVDTQYF. The CDR3 bases are TGCGCCAGCAGCTTGGAGAGGGTGGATACGCAGTATTTT.

This clonotype was detected only a few times. The chain joins TRBV10-3 to TRBJ2-1; no definite D call. Trimming removed 4 bases from V and 4 bases from J, with 14 bases in between. CDR1 and CDR2 from the germline V gene are ENHRY and SYGVKD. The CDR3 loop spans 15 amino acids. CDR3 DNA sequence: TGTGCCATCAGTGGTACACGGTCTCAATACAATGAGCAGTTCTTC. It specifies CAISGTRSQYNEQFF.

This clonotype has just a few counts. This sequence joins TRBV7-2 and TRBJ2-7; 11 bases map to TRBD2. The germline V gene has CDR1 SGHTA and CDR2 FQGNSA. The CDR3 length is 13 residues. The ends lost 5 bases at V and 12 bases at J; junction bases unmatched: 9. The CDR3 sequence is CASSPRGLADRYF. CDR3 bases: TGTGCCAGCAGCCCTAGGGGACTAGCGGACCGGTACTTC.

Only a few counts were recorded for this clonotype. The chain joins TRBV20-1 to TRBJ1-6, with no clear D. The CDR3 is 15 amino acids. V was clipped by 3 bases and J by 0 bases, with 9 bases between them. Germline assignment: CDR1 DFQATT and CDR2 SNEGSKA (reference sequence). This CDR3 is CSASDSSSYNSPLHF. In DNA form, the CDR3 reads TGCAGTGCTAGTGACTCGAGCTCCTATAATTCACCCCTCCACTTT.

V and J are TRBV4-3 and TRBJ1-1; D is uncertain. This CDR3 region has 14 residues. From germline, CDR1 is LGHNA and CDR2 YSLEER. V lost 0 bases, J lost 0 bases, and 5 bases lay in between. The CDR3 nucleotides are TGCGCCAGCAGCCAAGATGCCCTGAACACTGAAGCTTTCTTT. This gives the protein CASSQDALNTEAFF.

V and J are TRBV9 and TRBJ1-6, with TRBD1 matching over 7 bases. CDR1 is SGDLS and CDR2 is YYNGEE in the germline V gene. Trimming cost V 6 bases and J 6 bases; bases outside gene matches: 6. CDR3 size: 14 residues. CDR3 amino acids: CASNRGTANSPLHF. Written as DNA, the CDR3 is TGTGCCAGCAATCGCGGGACAGCTAATTCACCCCTCCACTTT.

This clonotype was counted a single time. The junction shows a germline mismatch at one end, possibly a read error. The chain employs TRBV12-3 or TRBV12-4 and TRBJ2-3; unclear D gene. The CDR3 runs 13 residues. The CDR3 here is CASSLGWADAQYF. The CDR3 DNA sequence: TGTGCCAGCAGTCTAGGGTGGGCAGATGCGCAGTATTTT.

The rearrangement uses TRBV11-2 and TRBJ2-1, with D possibly called TRBD1 or TRBD2 (6 bases each). CDR3 length: 14 amino acids. Per the germline V gene, CDR1 is SGHAT and CDR2 is FQNNGV. The V end was cut by 3 bases, the J end by 6 bases, with 12 bases between. CDR3: CASSLRGALNEQFF. CDR3 in DNA: TGTGCCAGCAGCTTGAGGGGGGCCCTCAATGAGCAGTTCTTC.

This clonotype has more than one count but fewer than ten. The chain has TRBV7-6 and TRBJ1-1; D not resolved. This CDR3 is 14 amino acids long. CDR1 is SGHVS, CDR2 FNYEAQ, per germline. V was cut by 4 bases and J by 2 bases, with 11 bases left in between. CDR3: CASSSNDGNTEAFF. The CDR3 nucleotides are TGTGCCAGCAGCTCCAATGACGGAAACACTGAAGCTTTCTTT.

The rearrangement uses TRBV4-1 and TRBJ2-2, with D maybe TRBD1 (6 bases). V was cut by 4 bases and J by 0 bases, with 9 bases left in between. The germline V gene encodes CDR1 MGHRA and CDR2 YSYEKL. This CDR3 comprises 15 residues. DNA of the CDR3: TGCGCCAGCAGCCCAGGGGTCGCGAACACCGGGGAGCTGTTTTTT. It specifies CASSPGVANTGELFF.

The J gene is TRBJ1-1, the V gene TRBV10-3; 8 bases align to TRBD1. The V and J ends lost 2 bases and 0 bases, in that order; junction bases with no gene match: 8. Germline-derived CDR1 and CDR2 are ENHRY and SYGVKD. The CDR3 runs to 17 residues. The CDR3 loop is CAISELSTGGVNTEAFF. As DNA, the CDR3 is TGTGCCATCAGTGAGCTCAGCACAGGGGGAGTGAACACTGAAGCTTTCTTT.

The chain links TRBV28 to TRBJ1-4; D gene ambiguous. Deletions cut 7 bases from V and 3 bases from J, with 15 bases between. The CDR3 sequence is 15 residues long. Germline values: CDR1 MDHEN, CDR2 SYDVKM. CDR3 in amino acids: CASKTTARANEKLFF. The CDR3 coding sequence is TGTGCCAGCAAAACAACGGCGAGGGCTAATGAAAAACTGTTTTTT.

The V call is TRBV10-3, the J call TRBJ2-1; tentative D call: TRBD2 (5 bases). Trimming stripped 9 bases from V and 5 bases from J, with 14 bases between. CDR1 and CDR2 (germline): ENHRY, SYGVKD. This CDR3 contains 13 residues. CDR3 protein: CAMARAGDNEQFF. Here the CDR3 DNA reads TGTGCCATGGCCCGGGCCGGGGACAATGAGCAGTTCTTC.

The chain uses TRBV12-3 or TRBV12-4 and TRBJ1-2; TRBD1 agrees at 7 bases. CDR3 size: 14 residues. With V trimmed by 5 bases and J by 4 bases, 7 bases remained unmatched. This CDR3 is CASSLRGQVYGYTF. The CDR3 DNA sequence: TGTGCCAGCAGTCTGAGGGGGCAGGTCTATGGCTACACCTTC.

This chain uses TRBV7-2 with TRBJ1-1; unclear D gene. This CDR3 is built from 12 residues. V lost 5 bases and J lost 3, with 7 bases in between. The germline CDR1 and CDR2 sequences are SGHTA and FQGNSA. The CDR3 DNA follows: TGTGCCAGCAGCGTCCTTTACACTGAAGCTTTCTTT. As protein: CASSVLYTEAFF.

The chain combines TRBV2 with TRBJ2-7; possible D gene TRBD2, 6 bases. The CDR3 is 14 amino acids. Trimming cost V 6 bases and J 2 bases, with 14 bases left between them. Germline CDR1 is SNHLY and CDR2 is FYNNEI. The CDR3 protein is CASRPNGGAYEQYF. In nucleotides, the CDR3 is TGTGCCAGCAGACCTAACGGGGGAGCCTACGAGCAGTACTTC.